Each of the 14 T cell receptor beta chains below was sequenced from the same sample in a study of shared clonotypes between healthy human individuals (dated by TCRdb to 2020 to 2022). The library was produced with the immunoSEQ multiplex PCR assay. TCRdb stores this immuneACCESS table with in-frame sequences only. Part of the clones is absent; in the studies checked, under half of the shortfall reflects unresolved V genes, and no reason is known for the rest. The sample data list fewer than 200,000 clones, and approximately 60% of these were observed just once. The ten largest clones add up to 10% of the sample. The sequencing sample was made of memory CD4+ T cells sorted from blood. The label giving this sample's cell subset or site can be read as: CD45RA-negative fraction. These receptors were collected from a man aged 25-45 years in good health.

Comments on this clone: A read error may explain this, as a much larger clone is one base away. The sample carries other DNA sequences with the same CDR3. V gene TRBV27 combines with J gene TRBJ1-5, with 11 bases aligning to TRBD1. J gave up 7 bases and V 5 bases, and 1 base lay outside the gene matches. Germline values: CDR1 MNHEY, CDR2 SMNVEV (reference sequence). The CDR3 is made up of 13 amino acids. CDR3 bases: TGTGCCAGCAGTGGGACAGGGGGACAGCCCCAGCATTTT. It is translated as CASSGTGGQPQHF.

The rearrangement uses TRBV5-4 and TRBJ2-3; no definite D call. Germline CDR1 is SGHNT and CDR2 is YYREEE (reference sequence). The ends were cut back, 3 bases at V and 5 bases at J, with 13 bases in the middle. CDR3 length equals 14 residues. In nucleotides, the CDR3 is TGTGCCAGCAGCTCCCGCGCCGAAGGAGATACGCAGTATTTT. Its protein is CASSSRAEGDTQYF.

The chain carries TRBV2 and TRBJ1-1; 8 bases map to TRBD1. The germline gives CDR1 SNHLY, CDR2 FYNNEI. J was trimmed by 1 base and V by 8 bases; bases with no gene match: 6. CDR3 length equals 14 residues. CDR3 bases: TGTGCCAGCTCCTGGACAGGGCGGAACACTGAAGCTTTCTTT. The encoded protein is CASSWTGRNTEAFF.

The V gene is TRBV5-6, the J gene TRBJ2-1, with 7 bases that match TRBD2. The V gene end was trimmed by 0 bases and the J gene end by 2 bases; junction bases not matched to a gene: 5. Germline CDR1 is SGHDT and CDR2 is YYEEEE. The CDR3 is made up of 16 amino acids. The CDR3 sequence: CASSLDWAGAYNEQFF. The CDR3 DNA follows: TGTGCCAGCAGCTTGGATTGGGCGGGAGCCTACAATGAGCAGTTCTTC.

The chain uses TRBV6-5 and TRBJ1-1; D might be TRBD1 (5 bases). V lost 2 bases, J lost 1 base, and 5 bases lay in between. The length of the CDR3 is 13 residues. Germline V gene sequence: CDR1 MNHEY, CDR2 SVGAGI. CDR3 nucleotides: TGTGCCAGCAGTTACGGACAGAACACTGAAGCTTTCTTT. Encoded protein: CASSYGQNTEAFF.

The V gene is TRBV18, the J gene TRBJ2-1; D possibly matches TRBD1 or TRBD2 (5 bases each). The V gene lost 0 bases and the J gene lost 9 bases, with 6 bases spanning the gap. Germline V lookup: CDR1 KGHSH, CDR2 LQKENI. The CDR3 sequence is 12 residues long. CDR3 DNA sequence: TGTGCCAGCTCACCACCGGGGACTGAGCAGTTCTTC. Amino acids: CASSPPGTEQFF. The full variable domain, in which reference TRBV18 and TRBJ2-1 provide the parts outside the CDR3, is NAGVMQNPRHLVRRRGQEARLRCSPMKGHSHVYWYRQLPEEGLKFMVYLQKENIIDESGMPKERFSAEFPKEGPSILRIQQVVRGDSAAYFCASSPPGTEQFFGPGTRLTVL.

The chain employs TRBV5-1 and TRBJ2-5; D unclear. Germline lookup yields CDR1 SGHRS and CDR2 YFSETQ. Trimming shortened V by 6 bases and J by 1 base, and 7 bases separated the two germline ends. The CDR3 has 12 residues. The CDR3 here is CASTGTQETQYF. Written as DNA, the CDR3 is TGCGCCAGCACCGGAACCCAAGAGACCCAGTACTTC.

The genes are TRBV7-9 and TRBJ2-5; D not resolved. Germline values: CDR1 SEHNR, CDR2 FQNEAQ (reference sequence). Trimming took off 5 bases at V and 2 bases at J, with 9 bases between the two ends. CDR3 length equals 13 residues. In nucleotides, the CDR3 is TGTGCCAGCAGCAGGACCCCACAAGAGACCCAGTACTTC. It codes for CASSRTPQETQYF.

V usage is TRBV29-1 and J usage is TRBJ2-2; D is perhaps TRBD1 (5 bases). The germline CDR1 and CDR2 sequences are SQVTM and ANQGSEA. CDR3 length equals 14 residues. The V gene lost 4 bases and the J gene lost 4 bases, with 13 bases spanning the gap. CDR3 in DNA: TGCAGCGTTGTTGTAGGGGCAAGCACCGGGGAGCTGTTTTTT. This sequence encodes CSVVVGASTGELFF.

This clone showed up just a few times. The rearrangement joins TRBV7-8 to TRBJ2-1; TRBD2 matches at 8 bases. Germline V gene sequence: CDR1 SGHVS, CDR2 FQNEAQ. The length of the CDR3 is 14 residues. Trimming removed 6 bases from V and 9 bases from J; junction bases left unmatched: 10. CDR3 amino acids: CASSFSGADGEQFF. CDR3 DNA sequence: TGTGCCAGCAGTTTTAGCGGGGCCGATGGTGAGCAGTTCTTC.

This sequence joins TRBV11-3 and TRBJ1-1; D is perhaps TRBD1 (6 bases). This CDR3 spans 15 amino acids. Trimming took off 1 base at V and 2 bases at J, with 11 bases between the two ends. Germline V gene sequence: CDR1 SGHNT, CDR2 YENEEA. The CDR3 coding sequence is TGTGCCAGCAGCTTAGGGGGCAGGGGAAACACTGAAGCTTTCTTT. Encoded protein: CASSLGGRGNTEAFF.

This clone was seen a few times. The J gene is TRBJ1-1, the V gene TRBV2; D not certain. Per the germline V gene, CDR1 is SNHLY and CDR2 is FYNNEI. The CDR3 consists of 13 residues. The V gene lost 2 bases and the J gene lost 1 base, with 5 bases spanning the gap. The CDR3 nucleotides read TGTGCCAGCAGTGAATTACCGAACACTGAAGCTTTCTTT. Protein product: CASSELPNTEAFF.

This clone was detected only once. V is TRBV28 and J is TRBJ1-5, with TRBD1 matching over 11 bases. The CDR3 consists of 15 residues. CDR1 and CDR2 (germline): MDHEN, SYDVKM. Losses at the gene ends were 2 bases for V and 6 bases for J; bases not matched to a gene: 3. CDR3 nucleotides: TGTGCCAGCAGTTTAGGGACAGGGGGAGGTCAGCCCCAGCATTTT. It codes for CASSLGTGGGQPQHF.

The CDR3 spells CASSEPGQGYYEQYF. CDR3 coding DNA: TGTGCCAGCAGTGAACCGGGACAGGGGTACTACGAGCAGTACTTC. The genes are TRBV2 and TRBJ2-7, with TRBD1 identical over 10 bases. The CDR3 totals 15 residues. Germline assignment: CDR1 SNHLY and CDR2 FYNNEI. V lost 2 bases and J lost 3; bases outside the gene matches: 4.